Presented here are 18 T cell receptor beta chains from one specimen sequenced in a study of blood T cell repertoires in COVID-19 (dated by TCRdb to 2018 to 2020). Libraries came from the immunoSEQ multiplex PCR assay. TCRdb's version of the immuneACCESS table is confined to in-frame rearrangements and falls short of the full clone set. An unresolved V gene accounts for under half of the shortfall where checked; the remainder is of unknown origin. Within this sample are 260,000 or so clones, with roughly 79% of them counted one time only. 6.5% to 8.5% of the sample belongs to the ten largest clones. The sequencing sample was made of peripheral blood. The receptors come from a woman over 75 with COVID-19, enrolled during active disease.

The V call is TRBV12-3 or TRBV12-4, the J call TRBJ1-6; no definite D call. CDR3 length: 13 residues. The ends were cut back, 7 bases at V and 4 bases at J, with 8 bases in the middle. This chain's CDR3 is CASTPSYNSPLHF. DNA for the CDR3: TGTGCCAGCACCCCTAGTTATAATTCACCCCTCCACTTT.

The rearrangement links TRBV7-3 to TRBJ2-1; the match to TRBD2 covers 10 bases. Germline V gene data show CDR1 as SGHTA and CDR2 as FQGTGA. This CDR3 is 16 amino acids long. The V gene end was trimmed by 5 bases and the J gene end by 8 bases; junction bases not matched to a gene: 12. CDR3 nucleotide sequence: TGTGCCAGCAGCCTGGCCGCTAGCGGGGGAATTTATGAGCAGTTCTTC. It codes for CASSLAASGGIYEQFF. Drawing the rest from reference TRBV7-3 and TRBJ2-1, the complete variable domain is GAGVSQTPSNKVTEKGKYVELRCDPISGHTALYWYRQSLGQGPEFLIYFQGTGAADDSGLPNDRFFAVRPEGSVSTLKIQRTERGDSAVYLCASSLAASGGIYEQFFGPGTRLTVL.

This clone is a singleton in its sample. The chain combines TRBV29-1 with TRBJ1-5; no firm D call. Trimming removed 4 bases at V and 6 bases at J, with 13 bases between. This CDR3 is built from 13 residues. Germline V gives CDR1 SQVTM, CDR2 ANQGSEA. Here the CDR3 DNA reads TGCAGCGTTGGTGAAGGTGGAGCTCAGCCCCAGCATTTT. This encodes CSVGEGGAQPQHF.

The CDR3 DNA reads as TGTGCCACCAGCATGGGGGGTCCAATGAACACTGAAGCTTTCTTT. Translation gives CATSMGGPMNTEAFF. J is TRBJ1-1 and V is TRBV15; maybe TRBD1 (5 bases). Deletions cut 4 bases from V and 0 bases from J, with 12 bases between. The CDR3 covers 15 residues. CDR1 and CDR2 (germline): LNHNV, YYDKDF (reference sequence). Together with reference TRBV15 and TRBJ1-1, the CDR3 gives the full variable domain: DAMVIQNPRYQVTQFGKPVTLSCSQTLNHNVMYWYQQKSSQAPKLLFHYYDKDFNNEADTPDNFQSRRPNTSFCFLDIRSPGLGDTAMYLCATSMGGPMNTEAFFGQGTRLTVV.

The V and J genes are TRBV11-1 and TRBJ2-3; D is possibly TRBD1 (6 bases). The CDR3 is made up of 14 amino acids. Trimming pared 6 bases from V and 3 bases from J, leaving 13 bases between. Germline V gene lookup returns CDR1 SGHAT and CDR2 FQDESV (reference sequence). CDR3 coding DNA: TGTGCCAGCAGGCCACAGGGCCCGACAGATACGCAGTATTTT. Residues: CASRPQGPTDTQYF.

The chain couples TRBV2 to TRBJ1-3, with D tentatively TRBD1 (5 bases). This CDR3 is 12 amino acids long. Deletions cut 6 bases from V and 2 bases from J, with 5 bases between. Germline assignment: CDR1 SNHLY and CDR2 FYNNEI. This CDR3 reads CASRQAGNTIYF. Here the CDR3 DNA reads TGTGCCAGCAGACAGGCTGGAAACACCATATATTTT.

The J gene is TRBJ1-1, the V gene TRBV2, with a weak D call TRBD1 (6 bases). Germline values: CDR1 SNHLY, CDR2 FYNNEI. This CDR3 spans 13 amino acids. Trimming took off 7 bases at V and 0 bases at J, with 9 bases between the two ends. CDR3 coding DNA: TGTGCCAGCAATAGGGGGATGAACACTGAAGCTTTCTTT. It yields the protein CASNRGMNTEAFF.

The V call is TRBV5-5, the J call TRBJ1-1, with D perhaps TRBD1 (5 bases). From germline, CDR1 is SGHKS and CDR2 YYEKEE (reference sequence). The CDR3 is 13 residues long. The V and J ends lost 5 bases and 1 base respectively, with 9 bases between them. Here the CDR3 reads CASRRDPNTEAFF. The CDR3 nucleotides are TGTGCCAGCAGGCGGGACCCGAACACTGAAGCTTTCTTT.

This chain joins TRBV5-8 and TRBJ1-2, with D hard to call. The CDR3 totals 14 residues. The V gene's germline CDR1 is SGHTS and CDR2 YDEGEE. Trimming stripped 1 base from V and 4 bases from J, with 11 bases between. The DNA of the CDR3 is TGTGCCAGCAGCTTGCGGGGTGGAGGCTATGGCTACACCTTC. Its protein is CASSLRGGGYGYTF.

The rearrangement links TRBV19 to TRBJ1-1; no firm D call. The CDR3 totals 16 residues. The V gene lost 3 bases and the J gene lost 4 bases, with 18 bases spanning the gap. Germline V gene data show CDR1 as LNHDA and CDR2 as SQIVND (reference sequence). CDR3 protein: CASSIAAGGGGTEAFF. CDR3 in DNA: TGTGCCAGTAGTATCGCGGCAGGAGGTGGTGGCACTGAAGCTTTCTTT.

The rearrangement uses TRBV4-1 and TRBJ1-1; 7 nucleotides agree with TRBD1. The CDR3 spans 16 residues. Germline CDR1 is MGHRA and CDR2 is YSYEKL. Losses at the gene ends were 1 base for V and 1 base for J; bases not matched to a gene: 6. CDR3 protein: CASSQGQGAQNTEAFF. CDR3 in DNA: TGCGCCAGCAGCCAAGGACAGGGAGCCCAGAACACTGAAGCTTTCTTT.

The J gene is TRBJ1-1, the V gene TRBV29-1; 7 bases fit TRBD1. The CDR3 has 14 residues. Germline lookup yields CDR1 SQVTM and CDR2 ANQGSEA. The trim removed 8 bases at V and 0 bases at J, leaving 9 bases unmatched. The CDR3 here is CSSNRDSMNTEAFF. The DNA of the CDR3 is TGCAGCAGTAACCGGGACAGCATGAACACTGAAGCTTTCTTT.

As DNA, the CDR3 is TGTGCCAGCAGCCAAGAGAAGCTGAACACTGAAGCTTTCTTT. This codes for CASSQEKLNTEAFF. The V call is TRBV3-1 (or the pseudogene TRBV3-2), the J call TRBJ1-1; D gene uncertain. The germline V gene has CDR1 LGHDT and CDR2 YNNKEL (reference sequence). The length of the CDR3 is 14 residues. The ends were cut back, 0 bases at V and 0 bases at J, with 5 bases in the middle.

This chain joins TRBV7-2 and TRBJ1-2; D perhaps matches TRBD1 (6 bases). The V gene's germline CDR1 is SGHTA and CDR2 FQGNSA. V shed 5 bases and J shed 8 bases, with 21 bases lying between them. This CDR3 is 15 amino acids long. This chain's CDR3 is CASSPQRQVPEGYTF. The CDR3 DNA is TGTGCCAGCAGCCCACAGCGACAGGTTCCTGAGGGCTACACCTTC.

The chain is built from TRBV11-2 and TRBJ2-1; 9 nucleotides match TRBD1. J gave up 5 bases and V 3 bases, and 5 bases lay outside the gene matches. CDR1 is SGHAT, CDR2 FQNNGV, per germline. This CDR3 contains 15 residues. CDR3 nucleotides: TGTGCCAGCAGCTTCCGGGACAGGGTAAACAATGAGCAGTTCTTC. Protein sequence: CASSFRDRVNNEQFF.

The rearrangement joins TRBV30 to TRBJ2-3, with 9 positions matching TRBD2. Germline V gene sequence: CDR1 GTSNPN, CDR2 SVGIG (reference sequence). V lost 3 bases to trimming and J lost 5 bases; unmatched junction nucleotides: 12. The CDR3 totals 16 residues. The CDR3 region is CAWSPGLAPRGDTQYF. The DNA of the CDR3 is TGTGCCTGGAGCCCGGGACTAGCTCCTAGGGGAGATACGCAGTATTTT.

The genes are TRBV6-2 or TRBV6-3 and TRBJ1-3; D gene unclear. CDR3 length: 16 residues. Germline CDR1 reads MNHEY; CDR2 reads SVGEGT. V was pared by 2 bases and J by 2 bases, with 13 bases between. The DNA for the CDR3 is TGTGCCAGCAGTTACCGATCCTTCCGGGCTGGAAACACCATATATTTT. Translation gives CASSYRSFRAGNTIYF.

The DNA of the CDR3 is TGCGCCAGCAGCTTGGTAGGGGACAGGCGCAACATTCAGTACTTC. It yields the protein CASSLVGDRRNIQYF. This chain links TRBV5-1 with TRBJ2-4, with 8 bases aligning to TRBD1. Trimming took 0 bases from V and 7 from J; bases not matched to a gene: 6. This CDR3 spans 15 amino acids. The germline CDR1 and CDR2 sequences are SGHRS and YFSETQ.